These 15 T cell receptor beta chains were all obtained from the same sample, sequenced in a study of response to subunit inactivated influenza vaccine. TCRdb redid the calling of the RT-PCR reads with MiXCR, one entry per CDR3 protein. The sample holds 710,000 or so distinct CDR3 sequences, around a sixth seen once. This sample comprised PBMCs from blood, obtained 11 to 12 days after vaccination. These receptor sequences come from a man aged 45 to 65 who received an inactivated influenza vaccine.

Only a few counts were recorded for this clonotype. The chain combines TRBV12-3 or TRBV12-4 with TRBJ2-6, with a weak D call TRBD1 (5 bases). Trimming took 6 bases from V and 2 from J, leaving 11 bases between them. This CDR3 spans 15 amino acids. The CDR3 protein is CASSHVGAGANVLTF. The CDR3 DNA reads TGTGCCAGCAGCCATGTAGGGGCTGGGGCCAACGTCCTGACTTTC.

The sample holds a few counts of this clonotype. V and J are TRBV7-3 and TRBJ1-6; 8 nucleotides align to TRBD1. CDR1 SGHTA and CDR2 FQGTGA come from the germline V gene. The V segment lost 3 bases and the J segment 9 bases; nucleotides outside the gene matches: 7. CDR3 length: 15 amino acids. The CDR3 region has the DNA TGTGCCAGCAGCTTGGACAGGGCTATCATTTCACCCCTCCACTTT. Protein: CASSLDRAIISPLHF.

This chain uses TRBV7-2 with TRBJ1-4; possibly TRBD1 for D (5 bases). CDR3 size: 14 residues. The germline V and J ends were trimmed by 1 base and 6 bases, with 9 bases remaining between them. The germline V gene encodes CDR1 SGHTA and CDR2 FQGNSA. The CDR3 DNA sequence: TGTGCCAGCAGCTTAGAGCTAGGGGATGAAAAACTGTTTTTT. It codes for CASSLELGDEKLFF.

The V gene is TRBV29-1, the J gene TRBJ2-4; D is possibly TRBD2 (5 bases). This CDR3 comprises 12 residues. V dropped 3 bases and J dropped 6 bases, with 9 bases sitting between them. Germline loops: CDR1 SQVTM, CDR2 ANQGSEA. The CDR3 sequence: CSVEGALNIQYF. For the CDR3, the DNA is TGCAGCGTTGAGGGAGCCCTAAACATTCAGTACTTC.

This clonotype was seen a handful of times. The DNA for the CDR3 is TGCGCCAGCAGCCATAAACCCCATTACAGGAGCGGGGAGCTGTTTTTT. Amino acid sequence: CASSHKPHYRSGELFF. The rearrangement links TRBV4-1 to TRBJ2-2; D perhaps matches TRBD1 (5 bases). This CDR3 comprises 16 residues. Germline CDR1 reads MGHRA; CDR2 reads YSYEKL. Trimming stripped 3 bases from V and 7 bases from J, with 18 bases between.

This clonotype was detected a few times. The rearrangement uses TRBV4-3 and TRBJ1-1; no clear D gene. CDR3 length equals 14 residues. CDR1 LGHNA and CDR2 YSLEER come from the germline V gene. The V gene lost 0 bases and the J gene lost 2 bases, with 7 bases spanning the gap. CDR3 in DNA: TGCGCCAGCAGCCAAGATTGGAGAAACACTGAAGCTTTCTTT. Amino acids: CASSQDWRNTEAFF.

This clonotype was seen more than once but under ten times. This rearrangement joins TRBV7-8 to TRBJ1-1; the D is unclear. The germline V gene encodes CDR1 SGHVS and CDR2 FQNEAQ. The ends were cut back, 5 bases at V and 1 base at J, with 11 bases in the middle. This CDR3 region has 14 residues. The chain's CDR3 is CASSEITGNTEAFF. CDR3 coding DNA: TGTGCCAGCAGCGAAATCACGGGGAACACTGAAGCTTTCTTT.

J is TRBJ1-2 and V is TRBV29-1; D unclear. This CDR3 comprises 12 residues. Trimming shortened V by 2 bases and J by 2 bases, and 6 bases separated the two germline ends. Germline values: CDR1 SQVTM, CDR2 ANQGSEA. Written as DNA, the CDR3 is TGCAGCGTTGAAATAGGGAACTATGGCTACACCTTC. It encodes CSVEIGNYGYTF.

The V call is TRBV7-2, the J call TRBJ2-5; 7 nucleotides align to TRBD2. This CDR3 is 14 amino acids long. Germline V gene lookup returns CDR1 SGHTA and CDR2 FQGNSA. Unmatched junction bases numbered 4, after V lost 5 bases and J lost 1 base. DNA of the CDR3: TGTGCCAGCAGCCCGGGACTAACCCAAGAGACCCAGTACTTC. Its translation: CASSPGLTQETQYF.

The rearrangement links TRBV12-3 or TRBV12-4 to TRBJ1-5, with a weak D call TRBD1 (5 bases). CDR3 length: 12 amino acids. Trimming took off 6 bases at V and 12 bases at J, with 15 bases between the two ends. The CDR3 DNA is TGTGCCAGCAGCAAGGACGGGACGTTCCAGCATTTT. It yields the protein CASSKDGTFQHF.

The V call is TRBV28, the J call TRBJ2-2; D might be TRBD1 (6 bases). There are 14 residues in the CDR3. V lost 8 bases and J 4 bases, leaving 14 bases between the germline ends. Germline V gene lookup returns CDR1 MDHEN and CDR2 SYDVKM. The CDR3 loop is CASERQVSTGELFF. CDR3 DNA sequence: TGTGCCAGCGAACGACAGGTTAGCACCGGGGAGCTGTTTTTT.

This clonotype turned up a few times. The V and J genes are TRBV12-3 or TRBV12-4 and TRBJ1-1, with a weak D call TRBD1 (6 bases). V was pared by 7 bases and J by 2 bases, with 17 bases between. CDR3 length equals 15 residues. The CDR3 DNA is TGTGCCAGCACTATCCACAGGGACATCAACACTGAAGCTTTCTTT. This encodes CASTIHRDINTEAFF.

This clonotype has just a few counts. V is TRBV29-1 and J is TRBJ2-1; D not certain. V was cut by 0 bases and J by 7 bases, with 7 bases left in between. Per the germline V gene, CDR1 is SQVTM and CDR2 is ANQGSEA. The CDR3 is 12 amino acids. The CDR3 is CSVEDRRNEQFF. The CDR3 DNA is TGCAGCGTTGAAGATCGAAGGAATGAGCAGTTCTTC.

This clonotype came up many times. The chain has TRBV6-2 or TRBV6-3 and TRBJ2-3, with 13 nucleotides matching TRBD2. The germline gives CDR1 MNHEY, CDR2 SVGEGT. The CDR3 runs 21 residues. The J segment lost 0 bases and the V segment lost 5 bases, leaving 17 bases of the junction unmatched. The CDR3, as DNA: TGTGCCAGCAGTCCTCCAATAGCGGGACTAGCGGGAAGGCTCAGCACAGATACGCAGTATTTT. Protein sequence: CASSPPIAGLAGRLSTDTQYF.

There are a few counts of this clonotype. The chain links TRBV12-3 or TRBV12-4 to TRBJ2-1, with 15 bases fitting TRBD2. V shed 2 bases, J shed 7 bases, and the junction held 9 bases outside the gene matches. This CDR3 comprises 18 residues. The CDR3 loop reads CASSLSLGLAGGQNEQFF. In DNA form, the CDR3 reads TGTGCCAGCAGTTTATCCCTTGGACTAGCGGGGGGGCAGAATGAGCAGTTCTTC.